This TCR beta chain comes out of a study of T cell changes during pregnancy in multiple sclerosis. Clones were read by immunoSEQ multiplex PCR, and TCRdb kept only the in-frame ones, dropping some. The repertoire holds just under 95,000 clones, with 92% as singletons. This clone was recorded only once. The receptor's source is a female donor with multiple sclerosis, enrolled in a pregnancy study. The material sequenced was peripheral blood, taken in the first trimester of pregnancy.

The CDR3 nucleotides are TGTGCCAGCAGAACAGGGGGTCAAGAGACCCAGTACTTC. It encodes CASRTGGQETQYF. This chain connects TRBV2 to TRBJ2-5, with TRBD1 matching 8 bases. V shed 6 bases, J shed 2 bases, and the junction held 2 bases outside the gene matches. The germline gives CDR1 SNHLY, CDR2 FYNNEI. The CDR3 extends over 13 amino acids.